These T cell receptor beta chains were read from a single sample in a study of T-cell memory formation after mild COVID-19. TCRdb re-analysed the 5' RACE reads in MiXCR, keeping a single row per CDR3 protein. The table has about 100,000 distinct CDR3 sequences, 15% to 20% seen once; the top ten hold around 5.1%. The sample comprised PBMCs or a T cell subset sorted from them (not recorded which). The origin of the receptors is a young man who had mild COVID-19 (a few samples of this study predate the infection). Cell type and time point are not known. CDR3s include the opening cysteine and the closing phenylalanine or tryptophan. A D gene is named only where the DNA matches it firmly. Part of the rows lack a size; the others show once, few, many or a class for expanded clones.

J: TRBJ2-3; D: TRBD1; V: TRBV5-1; size: few; CDR3: CASSLVHRGRSTDTQYF; DNA: TGCGCCAGCAGCTTGGTACACAGGGGGCGAAGCACAGATACGCAGTATTTT
J: TRBJ2-7; D: TRBD2; V: TRBV6-2/TRBV6-3; size: .; CDR3: CASRPEGRASYEQYF; DNA: TGTGCCAGCAGGCCCGAGGGGAGGGCTTCCTACGAGCAGTACTTC
J: TRBJ2-4; D: TRBD2; V: TRBV19; size: few; CDR3: CASISAGRGGTNIQYF; DNA: TGTGCCAGTATTAGTGCAGGGCGGGGGGGCACCAACATTCAGTACTTC
J: TRBJ2-7; D: TRBD2; V: TRBV7-2; size: few; CDR3: CASSLVGGAYEQYF; DNA: TGTGCCAGCAGCTTAGTTGGGGGGGCCTACGAGCAGTACTTC
J: TRBJ2-7; D: TRBD2; V: TRBV6-2/TRBV6-3; size: .; CDR3: CASRWTSLSSYEQYF; DNA: TGTGCCAGCAGATGGACTAGCCTAAGCTCCTACGAGCAGTACTTC
J: TRBJ2-7; D: TRBD1; V: TRBV20-1; size: .; CDR3: CSASLRDRAYEQYF; DNA: TGCAGTGCTAGTCTTAGGGACAGGGCCTACGAGCAGTACTTC
J: TRBJ2-5; D: .; V: TRBV18; size: .; CDR3: CASSRWAGADQETQYF; DNA: TGTGCCAGCTCACGATGGGCCGGGGCGGACCAAGAGACCCAGTACTTC
J: TRBJ1-1; D: .; V: TRBV9; size: few; CDR3: CASSVGEGHTEAFF; DNA: TGTGCCAGCAGCGTAGGGGAGGGTCACACTGAAGCTTTCTTT
J: TRBJ1-1; D: .; V: TRBV20-1; size: .; CDR3: CSARLTGNTEAFF; DNA: TGCAGTGCTAGACTTACCGGGAACACTGAAGCTTTCTTT
J: TRBJ2-2; D: .; V: TRBV28; size: .; CDR3: CASSLAGSYTGELFF; DNA: TGTGCCAGCAGTTTAGCCGGTAGCTACACCGGGGAGCTGTTTTTT
J: TRBJ1-4; D: .; V: TRBV5-1; size: few; CDR3: CASTQGPATNEKLFF; DNA: TGCGCCAGCACCCAGGGCCCTGCAACTAATGAAAAACTGTTTTTT
J: TRBJ1-5; D: TRBD1; V: TRBV23-1; size: .; CDR3: CASSQGTGVNQPQHF; DNA: TGCGCCAGCAGTCAGGGGACAGGGGTGAATCAGCCCCAGCATTTT
J: TRBJ2-5; D: .; V: TRBV5-1; size: .; CDR3: CASNGGRGETQYF; DNA: TGCGCCAGCAACGGGGGGCGCGGGGAGACCCAGTACTTC
J: TRBJ2-5; D: .; V: TRBV24-1; size: .; CDR3: CATSDSVRGGQETQYF; DNA: TGTGCCACCAGTGATTCGGTCAGGGGGGGTCAAGAGACCCAGTACTTC